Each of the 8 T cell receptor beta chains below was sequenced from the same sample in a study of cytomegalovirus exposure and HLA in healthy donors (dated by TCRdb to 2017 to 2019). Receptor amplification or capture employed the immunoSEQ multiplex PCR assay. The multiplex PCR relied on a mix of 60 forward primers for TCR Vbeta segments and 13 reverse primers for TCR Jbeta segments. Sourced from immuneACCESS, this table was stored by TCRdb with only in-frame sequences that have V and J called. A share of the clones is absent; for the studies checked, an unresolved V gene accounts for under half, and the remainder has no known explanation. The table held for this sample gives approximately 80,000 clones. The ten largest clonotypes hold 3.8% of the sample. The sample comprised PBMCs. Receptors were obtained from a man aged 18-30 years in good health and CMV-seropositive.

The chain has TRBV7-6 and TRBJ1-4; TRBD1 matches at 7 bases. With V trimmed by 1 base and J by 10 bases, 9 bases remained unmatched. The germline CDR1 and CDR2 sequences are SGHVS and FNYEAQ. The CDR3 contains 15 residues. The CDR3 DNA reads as TGTGCCAGCAGCTTAGGACAGGGTGGGAGAGGAAAACTGTTTTTT. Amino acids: CASSLGQGGRGKLFF.

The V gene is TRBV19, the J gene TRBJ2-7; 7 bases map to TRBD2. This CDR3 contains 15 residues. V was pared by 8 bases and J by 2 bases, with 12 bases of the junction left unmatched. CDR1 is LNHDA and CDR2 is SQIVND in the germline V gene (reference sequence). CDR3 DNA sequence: TGTGCCAGTGCCCCCGGTGAGGGAGGGCCCTACGAGCAGTACTTC. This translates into CASAPGEGGPYEQYF.

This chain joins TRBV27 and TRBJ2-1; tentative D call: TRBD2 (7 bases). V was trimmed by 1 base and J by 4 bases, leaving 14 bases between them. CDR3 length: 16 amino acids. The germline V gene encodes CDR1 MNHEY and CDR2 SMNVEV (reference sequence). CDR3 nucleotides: TGTGCCAGCAGTTTATTGGGGGGGGGCCCTTACAATGAGCAGTTCTTC. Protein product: CASSLLGGGPYNEQFF.

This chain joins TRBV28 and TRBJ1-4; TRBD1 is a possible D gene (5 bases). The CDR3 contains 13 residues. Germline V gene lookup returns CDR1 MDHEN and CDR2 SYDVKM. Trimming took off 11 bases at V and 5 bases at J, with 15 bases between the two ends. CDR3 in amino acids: CAVLGLRNEKLFF. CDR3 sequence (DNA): TGTGCCGTACTGGGACTTCGAAATGAAAAACTGTTTTTT.

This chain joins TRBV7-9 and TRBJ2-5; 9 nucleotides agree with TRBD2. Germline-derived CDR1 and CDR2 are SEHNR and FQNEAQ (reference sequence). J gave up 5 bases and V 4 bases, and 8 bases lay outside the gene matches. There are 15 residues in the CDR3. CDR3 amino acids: CASSSRGGAGETQYF. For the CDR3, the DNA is TGTGCCAGCAGCTCACGCGGGGGGGCCGGGGAGACCCAGTACTTC.

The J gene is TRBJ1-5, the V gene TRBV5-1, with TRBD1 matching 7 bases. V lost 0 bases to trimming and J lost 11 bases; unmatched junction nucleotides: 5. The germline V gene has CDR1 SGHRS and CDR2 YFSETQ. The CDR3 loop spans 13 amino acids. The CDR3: CASSLEGASAQHF. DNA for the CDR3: TGCGCCAGCAGCTTGGAGGGGGCTTCGGCCCAGCATTTT.

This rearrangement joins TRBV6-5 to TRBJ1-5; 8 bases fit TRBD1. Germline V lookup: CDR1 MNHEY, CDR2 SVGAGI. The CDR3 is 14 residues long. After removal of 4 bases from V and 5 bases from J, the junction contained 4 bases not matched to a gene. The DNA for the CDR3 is TGTGCCAGCAGTTGGGACAGGAGCCATCAGCCCCAGCATTTT. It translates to CASSWDRSHQPQHF.

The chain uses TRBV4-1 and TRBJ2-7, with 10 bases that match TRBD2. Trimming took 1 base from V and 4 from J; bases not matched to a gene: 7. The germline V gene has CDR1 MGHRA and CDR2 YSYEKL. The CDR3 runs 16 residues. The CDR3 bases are TGCGCCAGCAGCCAAGTGAGCCTAGCGGGAGTTTACGAGCAGTACTTC. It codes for CASSQVSLAGVYEQYF.